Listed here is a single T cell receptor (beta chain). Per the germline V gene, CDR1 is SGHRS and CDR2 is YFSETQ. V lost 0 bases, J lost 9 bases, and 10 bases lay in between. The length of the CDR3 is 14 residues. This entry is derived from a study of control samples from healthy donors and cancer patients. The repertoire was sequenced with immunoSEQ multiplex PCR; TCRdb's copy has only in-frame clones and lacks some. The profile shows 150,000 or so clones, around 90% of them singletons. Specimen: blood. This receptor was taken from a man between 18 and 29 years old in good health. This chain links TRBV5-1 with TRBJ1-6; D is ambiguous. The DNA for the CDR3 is TGCGCCAGCAGCTTGGATCAACCCAGTTCACCCCTCCACTTT. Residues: CASSLDQPSSPLHF.